This is a list of T cell receptor beta chains from one sample in a study of cytomegalovirus exposure and HLA in healthy donors. The repertoire was sequenced with immunoSEQ multiplex PCR; TCRdb's copy has only in-frame clones and lacks some. This table holds fewer than 200,000 clones, roughly four fifths found once. What was sequenced was PBMCs. These receptors came from a female donor in good health and CMV-seronegative. CDR3s include the opening cysteine and the closing phenylalanine or tryptophan. Fields, in order: V gene, D gene, J gene, CDR3 protein. A D gene is named only where the DNA matches it firmly.

V gene: TRBV18; D gene: .; J gene: TRBJ2-5; CDR3 protein: CASSPPGETQYF
V gene: TRBV20-1; D gene: .; J gene: TRBJ1-1; CDR3 protein: CSASQGTEAFF
V gene: TRBV7-2; D gene: .; J gene: TRBJ2-3; CDR3 protein: CASSSSAARTDTQYF
V gene: TRBV27; D gene: TRBD2; J gene: TRBJ2-3; CDR3 protein: CASSLAAGTSGGEVTDTQYF
V gene: TRBV5-6; D gene: .; J gene: TRBJ2-5; CDR3 protein: CASREGGRQETQYF
V gene: TRBV4-1; D gene: TRBD1; J gene: TRBJ1-2; CDR3 protein: CASSSPGTGNGDGYTF
V gene: TRBV7-9; D gene: .; J gene: TRBJ2-5; CDR3 protein: CASSLYSQETQYF
V gene: TRBV4-3; D gene: TRBD2; J gene: TRBJ2-2; CDR3 protein: CASSQLAGDNTGELFF
V gene: TRBV28; D gene: TRBD1; J gene: TRBJ2-3; CDR3 protein: CASSSPSTGEPDTQYF
V gene: TRBV4-3; D gene: TRBD2; J gene: TRBJ2-5; CDR3 protein: CASSPGAGGWGETQYF
V gene: TRBV10-1; D gene: TRBD1; J gene: TRBJ1-3; CDR3 protein: CASSQDRAYGNTIYF
V gene: TRBV28; D gene: TRBD1; J gene: TRBJ1-1; CDR3 protein: CASSFFLGQGNTEAFF
V gene: TRBV5-4; D gene: TRBD2; J gene: TRBJ2-3; CDR3 protein: CASSRAGGREDTQYF
V gene: TRBV27; D gene: .; J gene: TRBJ2-2; CDR3 protein: CASSWDWAQNTGELFF
V gene: TRBV5-4; D gene: .; J gene: TRBJ1-1; CDR3 protein: CASSYDRIGTEAFF
V gene: TRBV7-2; D gene: TRBD1; J gene: TRBJ2-7; CDR3 protein: CASSSPPGTATYEQYF
V gene: TRBV2; D gene: .; J gene: TRBJ1-5; CDR3 protein: CASSEGPARGNQPQHF
V gene: TRBV27; D gene: .; J gene: TRBJ1-1; CDR3 protein: CASSRTGTGSTEAFF
V gene: TRBV7-2; D gene: TRBD1; J gene: TRBJ1-6; CDR3 protein: CASSFRTGRDSPLHF
V gene: TRBV6-8; D gene: TRBD1; J gene: TRBJ2-6; CDR3 protein: CASSYSLSGDRRKSGANGLTF
V gene: TRBV7-8; D gene: .; J gene: TRBJ2-7; CDR3 protein: CASSLTPGASYEQYF
V gene: TRBV9; D gene: TRBD2; J gene: TRBJ2-3; CDR3 protein: CASSPGLASTDTQYF